Included here is one T cell receptor (beta chain) sequence, with context. Repertoires were generated with immunoSEQ multiplex PCR, while TCRdb's copy carries only in-frame clones and drops some. The sample carries 48,000 or so clones, 85% to 95% recorded once. This entry belongs to a study of OX40 agonist ivuxolimab in advanced cancers. Background on the study: It was ivuxolimab, an agonistic anti-OX40 (CD134) antibody, that patients were treated with. Hepatocellular carcinoma, melanoma, renal cell or head and neck cancer affected the dose-escalation patients.

The CDR3 consists of 15 residues. V trimming: 3 bases; J trimming: 0 bases; junction bases outside the gene matches: 1. In germline, CDR1 is LNHDA, CDR2 SQIVND (reference sequence). The sequences come from CD4+ or CD8+ T cells sorted from blood, collected in a trial of the OX40 agonist ivuxolimab. The chain has TRBV19 and TRBJ2-4; 8 bases fit TRBD2. The clonotype originates from an adult with an advanced solid tumor such as melanoma, head and neck, liver or kidney cancer. This CDR3 is CASSIGGVAKNIQYF. The CDR3 region has the DNA TGTGCCAGTAGTATCGGGGGGGTAGCCAAAAACATTCAGTACTTC.